The present TCR beta chain was sequenced within a study of CD8+ T cells in alopecia areata. Across the study: Treatment of the treated patients consisted of oral tofacitinib, 5 to 10 mg twice daily.

Patients with alopecia areata provided lesional scalp punch biopsies as well as peripheral blood. This clone was found a few times. The CDR3 spans 15 residues. Germline assignment: CDR1 LGHNA and CDR2 YSLEER. The V gene lost 0 bases and the J gene lost 7 bases, with 12 bases spanning the gap. Sequencing relied on a cDNA template that was reverse transcribed from extracted RNA. Libraries were prepared by immunoSEQ multiplex PCR; TCRdb keeps only in-frame clonotypes and omits some of them. The table lists more than 8,500 clones, approximately 61% of them singletons. This rearrangement joins TRBV4-3 to TRBJ2-2, with D possibly TRBD2 on 5 matching bases. Input material: skin. The TCR sequence derives from a human donor with alopecia areata. CDR3 nucleotide sequence: TGCGCCAGCAGCCAAGAAGAGGGATCGGTCGGGGAGCTGTTTTTT. Protein sequence: CASSQEEGSVGELFF.